This entry lists 5 T cell receptor beta chains sequenced from one sample in a study of Graves' ophthalmopathy and Graves' hyperthyroidism. The TCR beta CDR3 regions underwent amplification from RNA transcripts. The authors performed first-round RT-PCR with HTBI primers and then a second-round multiplex PCR. MiXCR was run by TCRdb on the multiplex PCR reads, yielding one entry per CDR3 protein. The profile covers 220,000 or so distinct CDR3 sequences, with 20% to 25% appearing a single time and under 55% taken by the ten largest. The material sequenced was peripheral blood. The origin of the receptors is a woman between 50 and 59 years old with Graves' ophthalmopathy.

This clonotype was seen once. The chain has TRBV5-8 and TRBJ2-5, with D maybe TRBD1 (6 bases). V gave up 8 bases and J gave up 3 bases, with 20 bases separating them. The CDR3 has 15 residues. CDR1 and CDR2 from the germline V gene are SGHTS and YDEGEE. CDR3: CASPLYRAREETQYF. DNA for the CDR3: TGTGCCAGTCCGCTCTACAGGGCAAGAGAAGAGACCCAGTACTTC.

This clonotype was observed at least ten times. This chain uses TRBV19 with TRBJ1-2, with a weak D call TRBD1 (6 bases). The CDR3 contains 13 residues. V was cut by 7 bases and J by 9 bases, with 18 bases left in between. Germline values: CDR1 LNHDA, CDR2 SQIVND (reference sequence). The CDR3 sequence is CASMWQGKSRYTF. CDR3 nucleotides: TGTGCCAGTATGTGGCAGGGGAAGAGTCGCTACACCTTC.

This clonotype has ten or more counts. V and J are TRBV6-1 and TRBJ1-6, with D unresolved. The CDR3 length is 15 residues. Trimming stripped 2 bases from V and 3 bases from J, with 8 bases between. CDR1 MNHNS and CDR2 SASEGT come from the germline V gene. The CDR3 coding sequence is TGTGCCAGCAGTGAATTTCAACACTATAATTCACCCCTCCACTTT. Its translation is CASSEFQHYNSPLHF.

In its sample, this clonotype was seen many times. J is TRBJ1-2 and V is TRBV27, with D possibly matching TRBD1 (6 bases). The CDR3 is made up of 14 amino acids. Germline CDR1 reads MNHEY; CDR2 reads SMNVEV (reference sequence). Trimming shortened V by 3 bases and J by 6 bases, and 14 bases separated the two germline ends. CDR3 nucleotide sequence: TGTGCCAGCAGTTTGGTGCCCCACAGGGATGGCTACACCTTC. Amino acids: CASSLVPHRDGYTF.

This clonotype was detected ten times or more. This rearrangement joins TRBV20-1 to TRBJ2-2, with 8 bases fitting TRBD2. This CDR3 spans 14 amino acids. Trimming cost V 3 bases and J 4 bases; bases outside gene matches: 4. Looked up from germline, CDR1 is DFQATT and CDR2 is SNEGSKA (reference sequence). CDR3 DNA: TGCAGTGCTAGCGGGAGGGTATCCACCGGGGAGCTGTTTTTT. Translating gives CSASGRVSTGELFF.